Each of the 29 T cell receptor beta chains below was sequenced from the same sample in a study of cytomegalovirus exposure and HLA in healthy donors. The PCR had 60 Vbeta and 13 Jbeta primers. The table came from immunoSEQ multiplex PCR; TCRdb's copy has only in-frame clones and leaves some out. There are about 130,000 clones in the sample; around three quarters occur only once, and approximately 3.4% lies in the top ten. Sample: PBMCs. These receptors originate from a man aged 35 to 55 in good health and CMV-seronegative.

The rearrangement joins TRBV6-5 to TRBJ2-5, with D perhaps matching TRBD2 (7 bases). Germline lookup yields CDR1 MNHEY and CDR2 SVGAGI. The CDR3 loop spans 15 amino acids. V was shortened by 7 bases and J by 4 bases, with 19 bases between the two germline ends. CDR3: CASMERGALPETQYF. The CDR3 DNA reads as TGTGCCAGCATGGAACGGGGGGCGCTTCCAGAGACCCAGTACTTC.

The chain recombines TRBV2 with TRBJ2-7; D is uncertain. V lost 4 bases and J lost 1, with 11 bases in between. The CDR3 is 14 residues long. Germline CDR1 is SNHLY and CDR2 is FYNNEI. CDR3 bases: TGTGCCAGCAGTGGACCGCCCAGGTCCTACGAGCAGTACTTC. As protein: CASSGPPRSYEQYF.

V gene TRBV5-6 combines with J gene TRBJ2-7; D might be TRBD1 (6 bases). The CDR3 is 14 residues long. Germline CDR1 reads SGHDT; CDR2 reads YYEEEE. Trimming left V 3 bases short and J 2 bases short, with 12 bases between. CDR3 DNA: TGTGCCAGCAGCTCGACGGACAGAGCCTACGAGCAGTACTTC. Its protein is CASSSTDRAYEQYF.

The rearrangement links TRBV4-3 to TRBJ1-1; 9 positions match TRBD1. This CDR3 contains 15 residues. V was pared by 8 bases and J by 0 bases, with 7 bases of the junction left unmatched. The germline gives CDR1 LGHNA, CDR2 YSLEER. This CDR3 reads CASGSDRGLNTEAFF. For the CDR3, the DNA is TGCGCCAGCGGGAGTGACAGGGGGTTGAACACTGAAGCTTTCTTT.

This sequence joins TRBV5-6 and TRBJ2-3; the match to TRBD1 covers 8 bases. V trimming: 0 bases; J trimming: 1 base; junction bases outside the gene matches: 1. CDR1 and CDR2 from the germline V gene are SGHDT and YYEEEE. The length of the CDR3 is 15 residues. The DNA of the CDR3 is TGTGCCAGCAGCTTGGCCAGGGGGCGCACAGATACGCAGTATTTT. Its protein is CASSLARGRTDTQYF.

This sequence joins TRBV5-4 and TRBJ1-2, with a weak D call TRBD1 (6 bases). The CDR3 loop spans 14 amino acids. Per germline, CDR1 SGHNT and CDR2 YYREEE (reference sequence). Deletions cut 1 base from V and 0 bases from J, with 7 bases between. CDR3 loop: CASSLQGTNYGYTF. As DNA, the CDR3 is TGTGCCAGCAGCTTGCAGGGGACTAACTATGGCTACACCTTC.

The rearrangement uses TRBV11-2 and TRBJ1-1; D unclear. The CDR3 contains 11 residues. V lost 4 bases and J 11 bases, leaving 11 bases between the germline ends. Germline loops: CDR1 SGHAT, CDR2 FQNNGV. DNA of the CDR3: TGTGCCAGCAGCTCCAGAGGTAGCGCTTTCTTT. Its protein is CASSSRGSAFF. Full variable domain (rest looked up from reference TRBV11-2 and TRBJ1-1): EAGVAQSPRYKIIEKRQSVAFWCNPISGHATLYWYQQILGQGPKLLIQFQNNGVVDDSQLPKDRFSAERLKGVDSTLKIQPAKLEDSAVYLCASSSRGSAFFGQGTRLTVV.

The chain carries TRBV4-3 and TRBJ1-1; TRBD1 aligns across 8 bases. This CDR3 is 15 amino acids long. CDR1 is LGHNA, CDR2 YSLEER, per germline. With V trimmed by 0 bases and J by 3 bases, 3 bases remained unmatched. As DNA, the CDR3 is TGCGCCAGCAGCCAAGACGGACAGGGAGACACTGAAGCTTTCTTT. It codes for CASSQDGQGDTEAFF.

The rearrangement uses TRBV30 and TRBJ2-7; TRBD1 is a possible D gene (5 bases). CDR1 is GTSNPN, CDR2 SVGIG, per germline (reference sequence). The germline V and J ends were trimmed by 4 bases and 3 bases, with 13 bases remaining between them. The CDR3 runs 13 residues. The CDR3 reads CAWKLWQGYEQYF. The CDR3 DNA sequence: TGTGCCTGGAAGTTGTGGCAGGGCTACGAGCAGTACTTC.

The chain uses TRBV28 and TRBJ2-1; 11 bases agree with TRBD2. V shed 8 bases, J shed 7 bases, and the junction held 4 bases outside the gene matches. In germline, CDR1 is MDHEN, CDR2 SYDVKM. This CDR3 contains 13 residues. The CDR3 bases are TGTGCCAGCCGTAGCGGGGGGGAGAATGAGCAGTTCTTC. Residues: CASRSGGENEQFF.

This rearrangement joins TRBV5-1 to TRBJ1-4, with TRBD1 identical over 7 bases. Trimming cost V 3 bases and J 7 bases; bases outside gene matches: 9. Germline CDR1 and CDR2: SGHRS and YFSETQ. This CDR3 comprises 15 residues. The CDR3 coding sequence is TGCGCCAGCAGCTCCGACAGGGCCGCGGGTGAAAAACTGTTTTTT. Translated: CASSSDRAAGEKLFF.

The V gene is TRBV7-9, the J gene TRBJ1-3, with a weak D call TRBD1 (6 bases). The germline V gene encodes CDR1 SEHNR and CDR2 FQNEAQ (reference sequence). This CDR3 has 16 residues. V lost 5 bases and J lost 2, with 16 bases in between. CDR3 sequence (DNA): TGTGCCAGCAGCACAAAACAGGGTTGGGCTGGAAACACCATATATTTT. Amino acids: CASSTKQGWAGNTIYF. Variable domain in full (rest from reference TRBV7-9 and TRBJ1-3): DTGVSQNPRHKITKRGQNVTFRCDPISEHNRLYWYRQTLGQGPEFLTYFQNEAQLEKSRLLSDRFSAERPKGSFSTLEIQRTEQGDSAMYLCASSTKQGWAGNTIYFGEGSWLTVV.

The J gene is TRBJ2-2, the V gene TRBV30; D is undetermined. Germline values: CDR1 GTSNPN, CDR2 SVGIG (reference sequence). The V end lost 1 base, the J end lost 2 bases, and 5 bases lay between the germline ends. The CDR3 length is 13 residues. The CDR3 DNA reads as TGTGCCTGGAGTGGAACAAACACCGGGGAGCTGTTTTTT. Translated, it gives CAWSGTNTGELFF.

The chain is built from TRBV4-1 and TRBJ2-3; 7 positions agree with TRBD2. Germline-derived CDR1 and CDR2 are MGHRA and YSYEKL. The CDR3 has 16 amino acids. The V and J ends lost 0 bases and 0 bases, in that order; junction bases with no gene match: 3. CDR3 loop: CASSQDYGGSTDTQYF. The CDR3 DNA reads as TGCGCCAGCAGCCAAGATTACGGGGGGAGCACAGATACGCAGTATTTT.

The rearrangement joins TRBV28 to TRBJ1-1, with D perhaps matching TRBD1 (5 bases). The V gene lost 7 bases and the J gene lost 0 bases, with 12 bases spanning the gap. CDR1 and CDR2 from the germline V gene are MDHEN and SYDVKM. This CDR3 contains 14 residues. The CDR3 region is CASNSAGMNTEAFF. CDR3 in DNA: TGTGCCAGCAACTCGGCAGGGATGAACACTGAAGCTTTCTTT.

CDR3 protein: CASSPGTGGFGETQYF. The CDR3 DNA reads TGTGCCAGCAGCCCAGGGACAGGGGGATTCGGCGAGACCCAGTACTTC. This sequence joins TRBV9 and TRBJ2-5; 11 bases fit TRBD1. From germline, CDR1 is SGDLS and CDR2 YYNGEE. Unmatched junction bases numbered 10, after V lost 4 bases and J lost 5 bases. The CDR3 runs to 16 residues.

The genes are TRBV10-2 and TRBJ1-1, with D perhaps matching TRBD1 (5 bases). V gave up 6 bases and J gave up 4 bases, with 12 bases separating them. The CDR3 has 13 residues. The germline gives CDR1 WSHSY, CDR2 SAAADI. The CDR3 reads CASRGLGGTEAFF. CDR3 sequence (DNA): TGCGCCAGCAGGGGACTGGGGGGCACTGAAGCTTTCTTT.

The genes are TRBV11-2 and TRBJ1-3, with TRBD1 matching over 7 bases. The CDR3 sequence is 14 residues long. Germline lookup yields CDR1 SGHAT and CDR2 FQNNGV. V trimming: 5 bases; J trimming: 0 bases; junction bases outside the gene matches: 1. The CDR3 sequence: CASSAGGSGNTIYF. CDR3 bases: TGTGCCAGCAGCGCAGGGGGCTCTGGAAACACCATATATTTT.

V and J are TRBV4-2 and TRBJ1-4; the D gene is possibly TRBD1 (5 bases). V dropped 4 bases and J dropped 8 bases, with 14 bases sitting between them. This CDR3 spans 14 amino acids. Germline CDR1 and CDR2: LGHNA and YNFKEQ. The DNA for the CDR3 is TGTGCCAGCAGCCCACCGGGGGGAAGAGAAAAACTGTTTTTT. Translating gives CASSPPGGREKLFF.

In this sample, this clone turned up once. The chain employs TRBV6-5 and TRBJ2-7; TRBD1 might be the D (7 bases). The CDR3 loop spans 15 amino acids. The ends were cut back, 0 bases at V and 0 bases at J, with 9 bases in the middle. CDR1 and CDR2 (germline): MNHEY, SVGAGI. The CDR3: CASSYSRDSSYEQYF. CDR3 sequence (DNA): TGTGCCAGCAGTTACTCGCGGGACAGCTCCTACGAGCAGTACTTC.

This sequence joins TRBV11-3 and TRBJ2-3; possibly TRBD1 for D (5 bases). CDR1 is SGHNT, CDR2 YENEEA, per germline. V was trimmed by 7 bases and J by 6 bases, leaving 17 bases between them. This CDR3 contains 14 residues. The DNA of the CDR3 is TGTGCCAGCACCAGGGTGGGCCTCGACGATACGCAGTATTTT. Its translation: CASTRVGLDDTQYF.

The chain employs TRBV5-1 and TRBJ1-3, with TRBD1 as a possible D gene (6 bases). This CDR3 spans 15 amino acids. The germline CDR1 and CDR2 sequences are SGHRS and YFSETQ. The V and J ends lost 2 bases and 0 bases respectively, with 9 bases between them. Here the CDR3 reads CASSFRGSSGNTIYF. The CDR3 DNA reads as TGCGCCAGCAGCTTCAGGGGAAGCTCTGGAAACACCATATATTTT. Using reference TRBV5-1 and TRBJ1-3 for the parts outside the CDR3, the full variable domain is KAGVTQTPRYLIKTRGQQVTLSCSPISGHRSVSWYQQTPGQGLQFLFEYFSETQRNKGNFPGRFSGRQFSNSRSEMNVSTLELGDSALYLCASSFRGSSGNTIYFGEGSWLTVV.

CDR3 sequence (DNA): TGCAGCGTTGAATGGAGCGGGGAGCTGTTTTTT. Translated: CSVEWSGELFF. V usage is TRBV29-1 and J usage is TRBJ2-2; the D is unclear. The CDR3 length is 11 residues. The germline gives CDR1 SQVTM, CDR2 ANQGSEA. Between the trimmed V and J ends, which lost 2 bases and 7 bases, there was a span of 5 bases.

V usage is TRBV7-3 and J usage is TRBJ1-2; the D is unclear. From germline, CDR1 is SGHTA and CDR2 FQGTGA. Trimming pared 4 bases from V and 6 bases from J, leaving 12 bases between. The length of the CDR3 is 13 residues. The CDR3 reads CASSSTSGDGYTF. CDR3 DNA sequence: TGTGCCAGCAGCTCAACAAGCGGTGATGGCTACACCTTC.

The CDR3 sequence is CASSQGQTGGGSEAFF. In DNA form, the CDR3 reads TGCGCCAGCAGCCAGGGGCAGACAGGGGGAGGGTCTGAAGCTTTCTTT. The chain employs TRBV4-3 and TRBJ1-1, with 9 positions matching TRBD1. Trimming removed 3 bases from V and 6 bases from J; junction bases left unmatched: 11. Germline values: CDR1 LGHNA, CDR2 YSLEER. The CDR3 is 16 amino acids.

The rearrangement links TRBV18 to TRBJ1-5, with no clear D. The germline gives CDR1 KGHSH, CDR2 LQKENI. This CDR3 has 15 amino acids. The ends were cut back, 0 bases at V and 2 bases at J, with 8 bases in the middle. This chain's CDR3 is CASSPPDGGNQPQHF. The CDR3 DNA reads as TGTGCCAGCTCACCACCGGACGGGGGCAATCAGCCCCAGCATTTT.

The CDR3 region has the DNA TGTGCCAGCAGCTTAGGACAGGGAGACACAGATACGCAGTATTTT. Its protein is CASSLGQGDTDTQYF. This rearrangement joins TRBV5-6 to TRBJ2-3, with 8 bases that match TRBD1. CDR1 SGHDT and CDR2 YYEEEE come from the germline V gene. This CDR3 region has 15 residues. With V trimmed by 2 bases and J by 2 bases, 4 bases remained unmatched. The whole variable domain, remainder taken from reference TRBV5-6 and TRBJ2-3, is DAGVTQSPTHLIKTRGQQVTLRCSPKSGHDTVSWYQQALGQGPQFIFQYYEEEERQRGNFPDRFSGHQFPNYSSELNVNALLLGDSALYLCASSLGQGDTDTQYFGPGTRLTVL.

This chain joins TRBV28 and TRBJ2-7; D gene ambiguous. CDR1 is MDHEN, CDR2 SYDVKM, per germline. This CDR3 contains 14 residues. Between the trimmed V and J ends, which lost 3 bases and 2 bases, there was a span of 11 bases. CDR3 region: CASSLGPSTYEQYF. The CDR3 DNA is TGTGCCAGCAGTTTGGGCCCCTCAACCTACGAGCAGTACTTC.

The chain joins TRBV30 to TRBJ1-2; TRBD1 is a possible D gene (5 bases). V was pared by 2 bases and J by 8 bases, with 12 bases between. The CDR3 runs 12 residues. Looked up from germline, CDR1 is GTSNPN and CDR2 is SVGIG (reference sequence). The CDR3 nucleotides are TGTGCCTGGAGTCCGGGGGAATCGGGCTACACCTTC. Amino acids: CAWSPGESGYTF.